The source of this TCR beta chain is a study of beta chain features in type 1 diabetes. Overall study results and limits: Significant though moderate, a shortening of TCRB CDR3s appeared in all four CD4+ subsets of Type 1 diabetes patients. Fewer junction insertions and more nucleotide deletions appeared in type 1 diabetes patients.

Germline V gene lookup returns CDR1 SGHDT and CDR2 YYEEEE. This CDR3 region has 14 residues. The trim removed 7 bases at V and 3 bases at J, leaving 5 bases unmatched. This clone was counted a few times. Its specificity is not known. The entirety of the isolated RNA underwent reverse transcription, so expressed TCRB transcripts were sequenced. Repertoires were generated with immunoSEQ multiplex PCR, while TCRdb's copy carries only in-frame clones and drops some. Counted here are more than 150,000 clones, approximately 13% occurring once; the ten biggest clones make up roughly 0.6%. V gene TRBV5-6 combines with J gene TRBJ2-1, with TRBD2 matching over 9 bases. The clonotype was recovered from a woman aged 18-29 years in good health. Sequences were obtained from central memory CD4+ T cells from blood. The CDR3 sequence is CASSLAGNYNEQFF. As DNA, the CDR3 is TGTGCCAGCTCTCTAGCGGGAAACTACAATGAGCAGTTCTTC.